This T cell receptor beta chain derives from a study of CD8 T cells in ankylosing spondylitis. TCRdb redid the calling of the 5' RACE reads with MiXCR, one entry per CDR3 protein. Of roughly 90,000 distinct CDR3 sequences in the sample, 7.5% to 9% were seen once. Deletions cut 6 bases from V and 3 bases from J, with 9 bases between. Germline CDR1 LNHDA, CDR2 SQIVND (reference sequence). The CDR3 is made up of 13 amino acids. Study-wide findings and caveats: Significant enrichment of disease-linked clones was reported in matched ankylosing spondylitis synovial fluid.

This clonotype was picked up many times. What it binds is not known. Sequencing was carried out using blood, either unsorted or a sorted T cell fraction (not recorded which). This rearrangement joins TRBV19 to TRBJ2-1; D may be TRBD2 (5 bases). The TCR comes from a male donor with ankylosing spondylitis or in good health (not recorded which). Written as DNA, the CDR3 is TGTGCCAGTAGGGGAGAGCACTACAATGAGCAGTTCTTC. Protein product: CASRGEHYNEQFF. Looking up the rest from reference TRBV19 and TRBJ2-1 gives the full variable domain: DGGITQSPKYLFRKEGQNVTLSCEQNLNHDAMYWYRQDPGQGLRLIYYSQIVNDFQKGDIAEGYSVSREKKESFPLTVTSAQKNPTAFYLCASRGEHYNEQFFGPGTRLTVL.